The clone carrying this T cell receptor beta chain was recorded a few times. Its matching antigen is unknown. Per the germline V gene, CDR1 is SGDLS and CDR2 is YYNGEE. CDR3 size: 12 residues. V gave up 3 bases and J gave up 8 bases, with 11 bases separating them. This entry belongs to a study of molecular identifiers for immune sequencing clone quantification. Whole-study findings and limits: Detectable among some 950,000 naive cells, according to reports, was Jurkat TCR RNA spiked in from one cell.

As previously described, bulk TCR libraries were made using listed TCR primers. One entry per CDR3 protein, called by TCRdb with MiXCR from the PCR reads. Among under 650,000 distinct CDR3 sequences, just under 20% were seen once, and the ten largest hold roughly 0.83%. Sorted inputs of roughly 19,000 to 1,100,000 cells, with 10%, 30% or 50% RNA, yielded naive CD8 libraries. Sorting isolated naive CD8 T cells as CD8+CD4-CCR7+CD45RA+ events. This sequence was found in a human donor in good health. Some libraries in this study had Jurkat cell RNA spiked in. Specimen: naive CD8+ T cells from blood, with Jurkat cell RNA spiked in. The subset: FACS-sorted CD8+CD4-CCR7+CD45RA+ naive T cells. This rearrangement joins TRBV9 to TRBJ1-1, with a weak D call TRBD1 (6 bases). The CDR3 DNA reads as TGTGCCAGCAGCGCTACGACAGGAGAAGCTTTCTTT. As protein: CASSATTGEAFF.